Presented here are 8 T cell receptor beta chains from one specimen sequenced in a study of somatic mutations in cytotoxic T cells in rheumatoid arthritis. Using immunoSEQ multiplex PCR, the repertoire was profiled, and TCRdb retains in-frame clones only, with some absent. The sample lists about 33,000 clones; about 84% were seen once. Sequencing was performed on CD8+ T cells sorted from blood. The receptors stem from a man aged 35-49 years in good health.

This clone was seen only a few times. The chain carries TRBV9 and TRBJ2-7; TRBD2 matches at 11 bases. J gave up 5 bases and V 4 bases, and 14 bases lay outside the gene matches. CDR1 and CDR2 from the germline V gene are SGDLS and YYNGEE. The CDR3 loop spans 17 amino acids. CDR3 in DNA: TGTGCCAGCAGCCCCTCTCTGCGGACTAGCGGGCACAACGAGCAGTACTTC. Amino acids: CASSPSLRTSGHNEQYF.

The chain employs TRBV19 and TRBJ2-1; 12 nucleotides match TRBD2. V lost 4 bases and J lost 4; bases outside the gene matches: 11. This CDR3 contains 18 residues. In germline, CDR1 is LNHDA, CDR2 SQIVND (reference sequence). CDR3 in DNA: TGTGCCAGTAGTAGGGGACTAGCGGGCCTAAACTCTTACAATGAGCAGTTCTTC. This sequence encodes CASSRGLAGLNSYNEQFF.

The chain employs TRBV6-5 and TRBJ2-1; TRBD2 might be the D (5 bases). Trimming took 2 bases from V and 5 from J, leaving 16 bases between them. This CDR3 has 16 residues. Germline CDR1 is MNHEY and CDR2 is SVGAGI. CDR3 amino acids: CASSYPRYGVDNEQFF. Written as DNA, the CDR3 is TGTGCCAGCAGTTACCCGCGATACGGGGTCGACAATGAGCAGTTCTTC.

This chain links TRBV5-6 with TRBJ2-7; D is ambiguous. V lost 4 bases and J 4 bases, leaving 9 bases between the germline ends. Germline V gives CDR1 SGHDT, CDR2 YYEEEE. This CDR3 contains 12 residues. The CDR3, as DNA: TGTGCCAGCAGCAAGGACCAATACGAGCAGTACTTC. It translates to CASSKDQYEQYF.

Worth noting for this clone: The same CDR3 is also encoded by other DNA sequences in this sample. The chain has TRBV11-2 and TRBJ2-7; TRBD1 aligns across 8 bases. CDR3 length equals 16 residues. Germline-derived CDR1 and CDR2 are SGHAT and FQNNGV. V shed 9 bases, J shed 4 bases, and the junction held 17 bases outside the gene matches. The CDR3 DNA reads TGTGCCAGTAGCCCCCGGTCCGGACAGGGAACGTACGAGCAGTACTTC. Protein sequence: CASSPRSGQGTYEQYF.

This chain joins TRBV30 and TRBJ2-5; the D is unclear. V was cut by 1 base and J by 0 bases, with 12 bases left in between. Germline assignment: CDR1 GTSNPN and CDR2 SVGIG (reference sequence). CDR3 length equals 15 residues. Here the CDR3 reads CAWSEGKWDQETQYF. CDR3 in DNA: TGTGCCTGGAGTGAGGGTAAATGGGACCAAGAGACCCAGTACTTC.

This chain uses TRBV2 with TRBJ2-7; 8 nucleotides match TRBD1. V shed 7 bases and J 6 bases; nucleotides not matched to a gene: 8. Germline V CDR1 and CDR2: SNHLY, FYNNEI. The CDR3 runs 13 residues. The CDR3 reads CASTSGQDGEQYF. CDR3 DNA sequence: TGTGCCAGCACCTCGGGACAGGATGGCGAGCAGTACTTC. The entire variable domain, with the rest obtained from reference TRBV2 and TRBJ2-7, is as follows: EPEVTQTPSHQVTQMGQEVILRCVPISNHLYFYWYRQILGQKVEFLVSFYNNEISEKSEIFDDQFSVERPDGSNFTLKIRSTKLEDSAMYFCASTSGQDGEQYFGPGTRLTVT.

The J gene is TRBJ1-5, the V gene TRBV27; TRBD1 aligns across 9 bases. Germline V gene sequence: CDR1 MNHEY, CDR2 SMNVEV (reference sequence). CDR3 size: 14 residues. Losses at the gene ends were 4 bases for V and 6 bases for J; bases not matched to a gene: 4. CDR3 DNA sequence: TGTGCCAGCAGTTGGGACAGGGTAGGTCAGCCCCAGCATTTT. This gives the protein CASSWDRVGQPQHF.